The clone carrying this T cell receptor (beta chain) occurred many times. Its target is not known. RNA transcripts yielded amplified TCR beta CDR3 regions. HTBI-primed RT-PCR formed the first round, and a multiplex PCR formed the second. TCRdb reanalysed the multiplex PCR reads using MiXCR and keeps one entry per CDR3 protein. The data hold 500,000 to 700,000 distinct CDR3 sequences, with approximately 22% observed a single time. This sample stems from a study of Graves' ophthalmopathy and Graves' hyperthyroidism. Study information: Peripheral blood was gathered at the point of initial diagnosis, before any treatment started. Study-wide results and limits: The majority of expanded thyroid clonotypes above 0.001 frequency also occurred in blood.

J lost 10 bases, V lost 6 bases, and 6 bases had no gene match. The CDR3 runs to 12 residues. This receptor was identified in a woman aged 18-29 years with stable Graves' hyperthyroidism. Some clones in this sample may be carry-over from other donors' samples. The chain joins TRBV12-3 or TRBV12-4 to TRBJ1-1; 9 bases map to TRBD1. Input material: peripheral blood. DNA of the CDR3: TGTGCCAGCAGCCTATCGACAGGGGGAGCTTTCTTT. This translates into CASSLSTGGAFF.